This is a list of T cell receptor beta chains from one sample in a study of radiotherapy plus CTLA-4 blockade in lung cancer. The data were produced by immunoSEQ multiplex PCR, yet TCRdb's version contains in-frame clones alone and is incomplete. Altogether 90,000 to 100,000 clones are present, around nine tenths being singletons, with the ten largest covering nearly 5%. Sequences were derived from peripheral blood, sampled from a patient treated with radiotherapy plus ipilimumab. Source of these receptors: a human donor with non-small cell lung cancer that progressed on radiotherapy plus ipilimumab. Both conserved end residues are trimmed from each CDR3.

ASSLASGITPGELF	TRBV5-1	TRBJ2-2
SVATGNYGYT	TRBV29-1	TRBJ1-2
ASSLGTGSSYEQY	TRBV7-2	TRBJ2-7
ASLEDRYTGELF	TRBV6-1	TRBJ2-2
ASSMDSLYGYT	TRBV5-4	TRBJ1-2
ASSVRDILNTEAF	TRBV7-9	TRBJ1-1
ASSLEGDVYT	TRBV5-6	TRBJ1-2
ASTITGMNTEAF	TRBV6-4	TRBJ1-1
ASSIDLVSGRRAGELF	TRBV19	TRBJ2-2
ASSLTGALYNEQF	TRBV5-1	TRBJ2-1
ASEQGFGNEQF	TRBV5-6	TRBJ2-1
ASSDGTSGRGDTQY	TRBV19	TRBJ2-3
ASRRTGRLGNQPQH	TRBV19	TRBJ1-5
ASSEAWTDYGYT	TRBV2	TRBJ1-2
ASRPQGLNTEAF	TRBV19	TRBJ1-1
SGLYYNEQF	TRBV20-1	TRBJ2-1
ASSPRAGGLRNYNEQF	TRBV27	TRBJ2-1
ASSPKGSGTTSTDTQY	TRBV18	TRBJ2-3
ASSSGGGVIYEQY	TRBV5-1	TRBJ2-7
ASSQGAGGRTEAF	TRBV4-2	TRBJ1-1
ASSLDRASGANVLT	TRBV5-6	TRBJ2-6
ASSRTPGSSGTEAF	TRBV2	TRBJ1-1